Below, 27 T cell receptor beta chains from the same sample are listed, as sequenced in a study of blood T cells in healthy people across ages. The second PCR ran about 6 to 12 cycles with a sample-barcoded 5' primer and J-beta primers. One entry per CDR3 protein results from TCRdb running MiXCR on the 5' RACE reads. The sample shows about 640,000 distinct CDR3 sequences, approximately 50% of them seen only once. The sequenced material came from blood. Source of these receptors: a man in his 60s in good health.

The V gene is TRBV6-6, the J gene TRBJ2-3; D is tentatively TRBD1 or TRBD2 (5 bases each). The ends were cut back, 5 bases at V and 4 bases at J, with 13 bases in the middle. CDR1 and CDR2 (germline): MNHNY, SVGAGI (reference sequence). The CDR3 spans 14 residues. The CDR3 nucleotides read TGTGCCAGCAGTAACCGGGACGTGGCAGATACGCAGTATTTT. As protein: CASSNRDVADTQYF.

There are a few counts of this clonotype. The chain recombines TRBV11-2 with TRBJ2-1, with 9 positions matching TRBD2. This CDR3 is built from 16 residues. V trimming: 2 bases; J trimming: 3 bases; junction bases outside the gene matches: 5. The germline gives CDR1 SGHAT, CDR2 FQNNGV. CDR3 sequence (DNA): TGTGCCAGCAGCTTAAGCGGCGGGGGGGACTACAATGAGCAGTTCTTC. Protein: CASSLSGGGDYNEQFF.

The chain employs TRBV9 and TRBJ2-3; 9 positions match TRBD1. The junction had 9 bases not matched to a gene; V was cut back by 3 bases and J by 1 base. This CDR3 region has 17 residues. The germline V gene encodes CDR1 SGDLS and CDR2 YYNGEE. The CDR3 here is CASSAPRDRAGTDTQYF. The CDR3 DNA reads TGTGCCAGCAGCGCCCCCCGGGACAGGGCGGGCACAGATACGCAGTATTTT.

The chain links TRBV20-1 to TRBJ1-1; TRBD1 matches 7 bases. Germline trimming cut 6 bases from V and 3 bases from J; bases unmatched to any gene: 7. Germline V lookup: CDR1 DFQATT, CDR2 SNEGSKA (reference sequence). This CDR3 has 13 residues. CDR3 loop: CSARWQGDTEAFF. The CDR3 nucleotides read TGCAGTGCGAGGTGGCAGGGGGACACTGAAGCTTTCTTT.

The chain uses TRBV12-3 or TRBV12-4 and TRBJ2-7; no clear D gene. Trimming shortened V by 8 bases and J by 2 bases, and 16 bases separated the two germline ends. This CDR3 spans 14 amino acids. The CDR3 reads CASASPARTYEQYF. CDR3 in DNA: TGTGCCAGCGCCTCTCCCGCACGAACCTACGAGCAGTACTTC.

The CDR3 loop reads CASSLPRTGGNSPLHF. The CDR3 coding sequence is TGTGCCAGCAGCCTTCCACGGACAGGGGGTAATTCACCCCTCCACTTT. V is TRBV5-6 and J is TRBJ1-6; 10 bases align to TRBD1. Germline-derived CDR1 and CDR2 are SGHDT and YYEEEE. The V segment lost 4 bases and the J segment 6 bases; nucleotides outside the gene matches: 7. The CDR3 sequence is 16 residues long.

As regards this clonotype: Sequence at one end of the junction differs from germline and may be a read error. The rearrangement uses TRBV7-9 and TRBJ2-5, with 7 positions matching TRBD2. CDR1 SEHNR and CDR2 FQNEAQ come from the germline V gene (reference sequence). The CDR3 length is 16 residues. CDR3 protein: CASSFGASGLQETQYF. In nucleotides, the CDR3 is TGTGCGAGCAGCTTCGGGGCTAGCGGATTACAAGAGACCCAGTACTTC.

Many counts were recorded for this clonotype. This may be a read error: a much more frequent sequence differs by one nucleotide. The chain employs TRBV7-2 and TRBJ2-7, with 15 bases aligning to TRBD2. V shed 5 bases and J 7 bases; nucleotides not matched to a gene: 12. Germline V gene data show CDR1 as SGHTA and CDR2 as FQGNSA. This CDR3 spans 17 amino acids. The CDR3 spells CASSPGGGLAGGYEQYF. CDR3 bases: TGTGCCAGCAGCCCAGGCGGGGGACTAGCGGGGGGCTATGAGCAGTACTTC.

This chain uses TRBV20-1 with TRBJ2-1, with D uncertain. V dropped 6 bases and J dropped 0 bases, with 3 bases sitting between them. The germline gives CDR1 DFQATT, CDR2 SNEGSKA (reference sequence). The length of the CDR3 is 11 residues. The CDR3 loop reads CSAPSYNEQFF. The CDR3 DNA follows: TGCAGTGCCCCCTCCTACAATGAGCAGTTCTTC.

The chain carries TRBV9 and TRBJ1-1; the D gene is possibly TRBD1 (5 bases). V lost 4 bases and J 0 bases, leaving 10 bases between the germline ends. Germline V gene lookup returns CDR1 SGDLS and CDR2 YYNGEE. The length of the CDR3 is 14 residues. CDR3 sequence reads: CASSNWDVNTEAFF. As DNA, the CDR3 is TGTGCCAGCAGCAACTGGGACGTGAACACTGAAGCTTTCTTT. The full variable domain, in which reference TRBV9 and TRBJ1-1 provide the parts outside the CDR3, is DSGVTQTPKHLITATGQRVTLRCSPRSGDLSVYWYQQSLDQGLQFLIQYYNGEERAKGNILERFSAQQFPDLHSELNLSSLELGDSALYFCASSNWDVNTEAFFGQGTRLTVV.

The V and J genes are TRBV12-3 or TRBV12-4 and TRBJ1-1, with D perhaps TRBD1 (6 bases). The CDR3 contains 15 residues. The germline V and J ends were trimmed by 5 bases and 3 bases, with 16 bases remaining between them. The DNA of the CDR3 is TGTGCCAGCAGTGTGAGGGGGGGCGCGGACACTGAAGCTTTCTTT. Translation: CASSVRGGADTEAFF.

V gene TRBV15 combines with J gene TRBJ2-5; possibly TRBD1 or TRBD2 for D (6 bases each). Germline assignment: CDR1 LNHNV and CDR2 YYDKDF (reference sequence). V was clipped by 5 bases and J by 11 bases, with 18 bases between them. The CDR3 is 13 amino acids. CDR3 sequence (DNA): TGTGCCACCAGCCTCGGAGGGGGTTATGAGCAGTACTTC. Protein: CATSLGGGYEQYF.

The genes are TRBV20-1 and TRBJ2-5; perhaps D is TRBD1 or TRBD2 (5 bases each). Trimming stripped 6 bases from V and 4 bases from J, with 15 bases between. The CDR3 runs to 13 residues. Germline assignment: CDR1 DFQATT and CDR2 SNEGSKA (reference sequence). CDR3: CSALAGTGETQYF. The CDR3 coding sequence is TGCAGTGCCCTCGCAGGGACCGGAGAGACCCAGTACTTC.

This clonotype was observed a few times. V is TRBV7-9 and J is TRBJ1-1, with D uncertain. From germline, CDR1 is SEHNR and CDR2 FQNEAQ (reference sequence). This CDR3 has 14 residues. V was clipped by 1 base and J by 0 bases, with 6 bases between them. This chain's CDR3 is CASSLGIMNTEAFF. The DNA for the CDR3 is TGTGCCAGCAGCTTAGGGATCATGAACACTGAAGCTTTCTTT.

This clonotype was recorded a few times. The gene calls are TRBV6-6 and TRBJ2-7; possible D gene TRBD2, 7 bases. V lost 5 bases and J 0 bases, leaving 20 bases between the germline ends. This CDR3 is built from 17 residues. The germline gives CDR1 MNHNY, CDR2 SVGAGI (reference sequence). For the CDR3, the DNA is TGTGCCAGCAGTCGCGCCCTGGCGGGGGCCAGCTCCTACGAGCAGTACTTC. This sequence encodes CASSRALAGASSYEQYF.

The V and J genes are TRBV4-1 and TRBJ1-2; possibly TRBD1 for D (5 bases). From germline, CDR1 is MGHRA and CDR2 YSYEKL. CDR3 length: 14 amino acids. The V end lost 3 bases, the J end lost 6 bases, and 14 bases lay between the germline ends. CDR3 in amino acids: CASSHPLGGNGYTF. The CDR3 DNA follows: TGCGCCAGCAGCCACCCGTTGGGGGGAAATGGCTACACCTTC.

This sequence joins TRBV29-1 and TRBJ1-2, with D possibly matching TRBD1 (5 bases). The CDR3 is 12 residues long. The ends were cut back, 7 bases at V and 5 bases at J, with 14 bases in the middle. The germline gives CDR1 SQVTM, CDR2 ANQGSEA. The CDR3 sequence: CSAQGTDYGYTF. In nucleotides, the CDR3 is TGCAGCGCCCAAGGGACGGATTATGGCTACACCTTC.

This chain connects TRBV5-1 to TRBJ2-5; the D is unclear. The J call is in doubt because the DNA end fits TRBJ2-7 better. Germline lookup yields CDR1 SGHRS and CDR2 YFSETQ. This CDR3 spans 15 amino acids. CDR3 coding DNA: TGCGCCAGCAGCCCGAACCGGGCGAATTCCTACGAGCAGTACTTC. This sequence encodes CASSPNRANSYEQYF.

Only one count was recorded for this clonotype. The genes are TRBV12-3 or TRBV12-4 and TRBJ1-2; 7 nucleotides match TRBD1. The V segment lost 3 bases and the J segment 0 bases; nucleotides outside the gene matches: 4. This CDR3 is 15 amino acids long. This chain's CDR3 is CASSFRDRPNYGYTF. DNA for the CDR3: TGTGCCAGCAGTTTCAGGGACAGACCTAACTATGGCTACACCTTC.

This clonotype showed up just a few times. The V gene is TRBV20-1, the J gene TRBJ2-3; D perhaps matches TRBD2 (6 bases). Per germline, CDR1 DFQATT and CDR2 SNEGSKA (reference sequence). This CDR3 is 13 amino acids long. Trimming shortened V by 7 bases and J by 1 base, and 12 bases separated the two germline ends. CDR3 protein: CSVEGLRTDTQYF. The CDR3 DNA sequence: TGCAGTGTTGAGGGACTTCGCACAGATACGCAGTATTTT.

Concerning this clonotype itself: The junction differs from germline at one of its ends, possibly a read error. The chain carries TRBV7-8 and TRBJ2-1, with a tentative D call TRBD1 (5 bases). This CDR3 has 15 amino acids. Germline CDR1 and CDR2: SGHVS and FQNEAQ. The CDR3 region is CANSPGQILGNEQFF. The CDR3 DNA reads TGTGCCAACAGCCCCGGACAAATTCTTGGCAATGAGCAGTTCTTC.

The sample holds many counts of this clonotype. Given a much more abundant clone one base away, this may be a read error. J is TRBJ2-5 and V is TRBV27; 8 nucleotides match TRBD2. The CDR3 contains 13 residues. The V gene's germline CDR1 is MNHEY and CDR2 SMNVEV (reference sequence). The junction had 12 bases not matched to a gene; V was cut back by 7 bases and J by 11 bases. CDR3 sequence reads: CASTTGGRNEQYF. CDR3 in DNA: TGTGCCAGCACGACGGGGGGGCGCAATGAGCAGTACTTC.

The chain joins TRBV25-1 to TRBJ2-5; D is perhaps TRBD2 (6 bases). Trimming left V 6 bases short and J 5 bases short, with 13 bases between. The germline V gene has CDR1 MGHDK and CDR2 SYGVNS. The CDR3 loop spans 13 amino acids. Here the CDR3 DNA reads TGTGCCAGCAGACGCGGGGAGGAGGAGACCCAGTACTTC. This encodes CASRRGEEETQYF.

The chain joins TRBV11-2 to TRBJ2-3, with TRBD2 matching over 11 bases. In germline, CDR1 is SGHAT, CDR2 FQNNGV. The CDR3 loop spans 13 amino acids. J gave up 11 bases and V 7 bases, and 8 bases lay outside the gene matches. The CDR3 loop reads CASIGTSGGGQYF. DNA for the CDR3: TGTGCCAGCATCGGCACTAGCGGGGGAGGGCAGTATTTT.

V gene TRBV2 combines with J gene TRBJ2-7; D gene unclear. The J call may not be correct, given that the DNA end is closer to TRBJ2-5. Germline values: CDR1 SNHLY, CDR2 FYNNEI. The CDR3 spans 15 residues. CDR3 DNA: TGTGCCAGCAGTCCCCTCTGGGGTGGCCAAGAGACCCAGTACTTC. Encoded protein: CASSPLWGGQETQYF.

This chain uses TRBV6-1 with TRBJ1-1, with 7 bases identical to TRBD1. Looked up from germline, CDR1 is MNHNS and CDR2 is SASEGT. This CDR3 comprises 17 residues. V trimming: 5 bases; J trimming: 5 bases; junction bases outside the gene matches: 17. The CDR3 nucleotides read TGTGCCAGCAGTAGACGAGGGGGATCGACAGGGACGACTGAAGCTTTCTTT. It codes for CASSRRGGSTGTTEAFF.

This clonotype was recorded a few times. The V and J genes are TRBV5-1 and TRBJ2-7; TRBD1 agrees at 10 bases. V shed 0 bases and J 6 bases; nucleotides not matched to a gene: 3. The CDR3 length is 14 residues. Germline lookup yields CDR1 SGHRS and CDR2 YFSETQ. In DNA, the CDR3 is TGCGCCAGCAGCTTGGGACAGGGGGCGTCCGAGCAGTACTTC. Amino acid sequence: CASSLGQGASEQYF.